The 5 T cell receptor beta chains listed next were all sequenced from one sample in a study of identical twins. From the 5' RACE reads, TCRdb called clonotypes with MiXCR, one entry per CDR3 protein. This table has fewer than 350,000 distinct CDR3 sequences, 6.5% to 9.5% appearing once. These sequences were also reported in another study, on yellow fever vaccine responses in identical twins.

Sample: memory (CD45RO+) T cells sorted from blood. The receptors come from a woman in her late teens or twenties in good health.

This clonotype was counted only a few times. The chain carries TRBV20-1 and TRBJ2-5; no clear D. Germline V gene data show CDR1 as DFQATT and CDR2 as SNEGSKA (reference sequence). The ends were cut back, 2 bases at V and 3 bases at J, with 4 bases in the middle. This CDR3 has 11 amino acids. For the CDR3, the DNA is TGCAGTGCTAGATCCGAAGAGACCCAGTACTTC. Translating it yields CSARSEETQYF.

V is TRBV4-1 and J is TRBJ2-3; 8 bases are a match to TRBD2. CDR3 size: 19 residues. CDR1 MGHRA and CDR2 YSYEKL come from the germline V gene. V lost 2 bases and J lost 0; bases outside the gene matches: 13. The CDR3: CASSQHTGGGRTSTDTQYF. As DNA, the CDR3 is TGCGCCAGCAGCCAACACACGGGGGGGGGCAGAACTAGCACAGATACGCAGTATTTT.

The V call is TRBV29-1, the J call TRBJ2-5, with TRBD2 matching 12 bases. The CDR3 runs to 17 residues. The germline V gene encodes CDR1 SQVTM and CDR2 ANQGSEA. V lost 1 base and J lost 4; bases outside the gene matches: 10. CDR3 DNA: TGCAGCGTTGAAGGGCTAGCGGGGGGGAAATCCCGAGAGACCCAGTACTTC. It specifies CSVEGLAGGKSRETQYF.

This clonotype showed up just a few times. The chain's CDR3 is CASSESPLAGVRTGELFF. CDR3 bases: TGTGCCAGCAGTGAATCCCCACTAGCGGGAGTGAGAACCGGGGAGCTGTTTTTT. The V gene is TRBV25-1, the J gene TRBJ2-2; 11 bases line up with TRBD2. V was pared by 1 base and J by 5 bases, with 9 bases of the junction left unmatched. The germline CDR1 and CDR2 sequences are MGHDK and SYGVNS. The CDR3 has 18 residues. Based on the CDR3 plus reference TRBV25-1 and TRBJ2-2, the full variable domain is EADIYQTPRYLVIGTGKKITLECSQTMGHDKMYWYQQDPGMELHLIHYSYGVNSTEKGDLSSESTVSRIRTEHFPLTLESARPSHTSQYLCASSESPLAGVRTGELFFGEGSRLTVL.

In this sample, this clonotype turned up once. The genes are TRBV7-7 and TRBJ2-2; D may be TRBD1 (6 bases). Germline CDR1 reads SSHAT; CDR2 reads FNYEAQ (reference sequence). The V end was cut by 5 bases, the J end by 5 bases, with 9 bases between. The CDR3 runs 13 residues. The CDR3 sequence is CASSADRTGELFF. The DNA for the CDR3 is TGTGCCAGCAGCGCGGACAGAACCGGGGAGCTGTTTTTT.